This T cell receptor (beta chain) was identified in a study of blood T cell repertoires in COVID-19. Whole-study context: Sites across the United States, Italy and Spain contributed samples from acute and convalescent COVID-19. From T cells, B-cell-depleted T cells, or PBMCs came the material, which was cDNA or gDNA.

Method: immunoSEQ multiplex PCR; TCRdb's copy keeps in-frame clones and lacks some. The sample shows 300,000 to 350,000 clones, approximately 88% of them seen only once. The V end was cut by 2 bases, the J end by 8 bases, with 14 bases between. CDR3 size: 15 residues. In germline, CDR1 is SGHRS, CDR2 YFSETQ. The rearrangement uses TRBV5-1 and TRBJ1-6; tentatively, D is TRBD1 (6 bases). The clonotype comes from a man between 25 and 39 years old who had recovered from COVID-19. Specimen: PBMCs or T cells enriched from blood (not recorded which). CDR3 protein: CASSLSTGQYSPLHF. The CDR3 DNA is TGCGCCAGCAGCTTAAGTACCGGACAGTATTCACCCCTCCACTTT.